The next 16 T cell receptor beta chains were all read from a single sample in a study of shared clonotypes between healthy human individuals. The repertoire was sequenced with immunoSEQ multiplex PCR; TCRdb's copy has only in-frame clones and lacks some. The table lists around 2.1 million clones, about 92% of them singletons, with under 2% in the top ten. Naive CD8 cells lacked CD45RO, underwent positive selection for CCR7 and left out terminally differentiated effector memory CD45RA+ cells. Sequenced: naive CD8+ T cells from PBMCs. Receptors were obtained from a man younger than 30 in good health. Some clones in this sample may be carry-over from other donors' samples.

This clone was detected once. CDR3 DNA: TGCAGCGTCGTAGCGCGGACCTACGAGCAGTACTTC. It encodes CSVVARTYEQYF. The chain couples TRBV29-1 to TRBJ2-7; D is perhaps TRBD2 (5 bases). CDR1 SQVTM and CDR2 ANQGSEA come from the germline V gene. V was shortened by 6 bases and J by 2 bases, with 11 bases between the two germline ends. The CDR3 consists of 12 residues.

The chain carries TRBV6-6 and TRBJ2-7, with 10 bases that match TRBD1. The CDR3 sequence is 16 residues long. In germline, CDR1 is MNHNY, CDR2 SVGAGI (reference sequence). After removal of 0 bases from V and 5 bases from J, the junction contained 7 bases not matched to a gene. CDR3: CASSYSAGQGFHEQYF. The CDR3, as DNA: TGTGCCAGCAGTTACTCGGCGGGACAGGGGTTCCACGAGCAGTACTTC.

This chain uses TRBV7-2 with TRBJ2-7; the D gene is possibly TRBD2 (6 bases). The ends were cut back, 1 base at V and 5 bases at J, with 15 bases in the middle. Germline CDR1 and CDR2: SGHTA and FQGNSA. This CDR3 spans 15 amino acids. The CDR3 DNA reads TGTGCCAGCAGCTTAGATTTCGGGGGTCCCCACGAGCAGTACTTC. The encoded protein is CASSLDFGGPHEQYF.

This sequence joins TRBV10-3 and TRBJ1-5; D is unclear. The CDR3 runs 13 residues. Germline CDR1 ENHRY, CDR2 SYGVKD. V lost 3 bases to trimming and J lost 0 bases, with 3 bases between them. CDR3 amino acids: CAISDGSNQPQHF. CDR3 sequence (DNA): TGTGCCATCAGTGATGGTAGCAATCAGCCCCAGCATTTT.

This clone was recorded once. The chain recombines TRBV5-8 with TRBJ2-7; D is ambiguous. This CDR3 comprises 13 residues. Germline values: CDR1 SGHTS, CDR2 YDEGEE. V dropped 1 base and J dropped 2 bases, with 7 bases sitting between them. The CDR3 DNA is TGTGCCAGCAGCTTGCCGGAGACCTACGAGCAGTACTTC. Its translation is CASSLPETYEQYF.

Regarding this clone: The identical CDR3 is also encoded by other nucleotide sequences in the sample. This CDR3 is CASSWGQGSYEQYF. The CDR3 DNA is TGTGCCAGCAGCTGGGGACAGGGGTCCTACGAGCAGTACTTC. This sequence joins TRBV7-2 and TRBJ2-7, with TRBD1 matching over 10 bases. The CDR3 runs 14 residues. With V trimmed by 4 bases and J by 1 base, 1 base remained unmatched. The germline V gene encodes CDR1 SGHTA and CDR2 FQGNSA.

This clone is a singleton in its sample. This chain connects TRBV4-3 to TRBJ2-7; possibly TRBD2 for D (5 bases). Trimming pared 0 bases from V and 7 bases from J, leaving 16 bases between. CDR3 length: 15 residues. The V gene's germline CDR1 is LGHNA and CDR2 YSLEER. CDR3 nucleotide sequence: TGCGCCAGCAGCCAAGATACCATGGGGTGGAGGGAGCAGTACTTC. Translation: CASSQDTMGWREQYF.

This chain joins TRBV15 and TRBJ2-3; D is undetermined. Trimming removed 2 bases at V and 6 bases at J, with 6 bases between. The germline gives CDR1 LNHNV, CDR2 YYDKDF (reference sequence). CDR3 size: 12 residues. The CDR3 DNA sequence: TGTGCCACCAGCAGATTTCGCGATACGCAGTATTTT. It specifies CATSRFRDTQYF.

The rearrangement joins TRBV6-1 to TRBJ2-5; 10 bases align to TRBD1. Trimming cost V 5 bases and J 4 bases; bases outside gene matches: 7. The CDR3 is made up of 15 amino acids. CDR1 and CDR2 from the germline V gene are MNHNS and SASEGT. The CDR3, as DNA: TGTGCCAGCAGTACCGACAGGGGGCTAGGAGAGACCCAGTACTTC. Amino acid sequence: CASSTDRGLGETQYF.

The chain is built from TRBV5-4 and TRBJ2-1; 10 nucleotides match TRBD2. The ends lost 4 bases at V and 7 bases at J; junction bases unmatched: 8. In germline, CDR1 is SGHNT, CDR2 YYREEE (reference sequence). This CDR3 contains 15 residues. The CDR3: CASSGVAGGWNEQFF. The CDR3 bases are TGTGCCAGCAGCGGGGTAGCGGGAGGTTGGAATGAGCAGTTCTTC.

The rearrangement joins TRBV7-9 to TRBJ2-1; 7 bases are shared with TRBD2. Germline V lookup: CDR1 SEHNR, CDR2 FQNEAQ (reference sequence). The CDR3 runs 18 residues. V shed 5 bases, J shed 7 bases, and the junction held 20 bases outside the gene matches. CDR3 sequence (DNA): TGTGCCAGCAGCCCAGCGGCCCCAGGCGCGGGAGAGGGGAATGAGCAGTTCTTC. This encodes CASSPAAPGAGEGNEQFF. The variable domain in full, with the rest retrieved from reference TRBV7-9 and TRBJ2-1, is DTGVSQNPRHKITKRGQNVTFRCDPISEHNRLYWYRQTLGQGPEFLTYFQNEAQLEKSRLLSDRFSAERPKGSFSTLEIQRTEQGDSAMYLCASSPAAPGAGEGNEQFFGPGTRLTVL.

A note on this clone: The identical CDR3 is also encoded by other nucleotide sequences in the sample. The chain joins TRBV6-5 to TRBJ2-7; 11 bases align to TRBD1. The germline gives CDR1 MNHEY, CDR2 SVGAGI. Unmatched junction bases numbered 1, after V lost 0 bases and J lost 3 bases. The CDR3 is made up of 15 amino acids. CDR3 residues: CASSYSGTGGYEQYF. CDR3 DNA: TGTGCCAGCAGTTACTCAGGGACAGGGGGCTACGAGCAGTACTTC.

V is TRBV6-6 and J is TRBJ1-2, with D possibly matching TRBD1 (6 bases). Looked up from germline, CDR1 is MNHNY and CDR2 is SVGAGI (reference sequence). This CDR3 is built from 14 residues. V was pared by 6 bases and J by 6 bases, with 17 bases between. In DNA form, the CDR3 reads TGTGCCAGCAGACCCCCCCAGGGGCAAGATGGCTACACCTTC. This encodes CASRPPQGQDGYTF.

The CDR3 spells CASSPNPSSYNEQFF. The CDR3 coding sequence is TGTGCCAGCAGCCCAAACCCCAGCTCCTACAATGAGCAGTTCTTC. The chain recombines TRBV7-6 with TRBJ2-1; D is unclear. The germline V gene encodes CDR1 SGHVS and CDR2 FNYEAQ. Trimming removed 5 bases at V and 0 bases at J, with 11 bases between. The CDR3 extends over 15 amino acids.

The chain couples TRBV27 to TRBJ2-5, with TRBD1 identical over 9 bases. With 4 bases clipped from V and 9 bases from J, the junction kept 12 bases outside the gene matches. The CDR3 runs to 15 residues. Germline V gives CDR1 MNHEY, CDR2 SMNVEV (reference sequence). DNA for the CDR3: TGTGCCAGCAGTTCGGGGACAGGGCCTGGGAAGGCCCAGTACTTC. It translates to CASSSGTGPGKAQYF.

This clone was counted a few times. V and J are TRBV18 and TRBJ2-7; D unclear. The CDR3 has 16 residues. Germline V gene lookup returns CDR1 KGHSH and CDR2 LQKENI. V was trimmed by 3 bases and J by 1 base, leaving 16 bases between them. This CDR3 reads CASSPPTVGLSYEQYF. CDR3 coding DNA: TGTGCCAGCTCACCCCCGACGGTAGGCTTATCCTACGAGCAGTACTTC.